This TCR beta chain appears in the sequencing data of a study of T cell clones after liver transplantation. The CDR3 consists of 13 residues. V lost 2 bases and J 3 bases, leaving 8 bases between the germline ends. The germline V gene encodes CDR1 SEHNR and CDR2 FQNEAQ (reference sequence). Assay: immunoSEQ multiplex PCR; the TCRdb copy retains only in-frame clones and omits some. Of about 6,200 clones detected, roughly three quarters appear once; the ten largest clones hold 10% to 15%. This clone was counted only a few times. This material consisted of CD8+ T cells from blood, taken 46 months after liver transplant. V is TRBV7-9 and J is TRBJ2-7, with D unclear. This TCR was recovered from a human patient who received a liver transplant. The T cells may come from the graft donor. The CDR3 DNA follows: TGTGCCAGCAGCTTAAGCCTATACTACGAGCAGTACTTC. It codes for CASSLSLYYEQYF.